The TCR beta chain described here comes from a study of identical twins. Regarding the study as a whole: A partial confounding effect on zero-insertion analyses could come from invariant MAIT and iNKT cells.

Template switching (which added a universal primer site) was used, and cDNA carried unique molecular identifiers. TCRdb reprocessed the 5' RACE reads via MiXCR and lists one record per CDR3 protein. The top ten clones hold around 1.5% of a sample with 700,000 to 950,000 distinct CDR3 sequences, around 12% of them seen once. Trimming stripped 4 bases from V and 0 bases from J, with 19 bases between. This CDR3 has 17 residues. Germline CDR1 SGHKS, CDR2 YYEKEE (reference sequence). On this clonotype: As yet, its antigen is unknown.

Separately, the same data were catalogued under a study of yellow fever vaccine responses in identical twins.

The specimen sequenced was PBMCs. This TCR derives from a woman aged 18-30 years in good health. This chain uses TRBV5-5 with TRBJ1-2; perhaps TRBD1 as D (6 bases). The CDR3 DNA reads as TGTGCCAGCAGCCTACAGGGAAATCTTCCGGCTAACTATGGCTACACCTTC. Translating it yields CASSLQGNLPANYGYTF.